This T cell receptor beta chain was captured in a study of ipilimumab plus nivolumab after autologous stem cell transplantation. Repertoires were generated with immunoSEQ multiplex PCR, while TCRdb's copy carries only in-frame clones and drops some. The sample shows 22,000 or so clones, 70% to 85% of them seen only once. Checkpoint therapy with ipilimumab 1 mg/kg began 14 to 28 days after transplant. The CDR3 extends over 13 amino acids. Germline lookup yields CDR1 MGHRA and CDR2 YSYEKL. The V gene lost 1 base and the J gene lost 5 bases, with 8 bases spanning the gap. This sequence originates from a male donor with diffuse large B-cell lymphoma. The chain links TRBV4-1 to TRBJ2-5; D is undetermined. Sequences were derived from PBMCs, sampled in a trial of ipilimumab plus nivolumab as post-transplant consolidation. In DNA form, the CDR3 reads TGCGCCAGCAGCCAAGGACCGTCGGAGACCCAGTACTTC. It specifies CASSQGPSETQYF.